These 20 T cell receptor beta chains came from one sample sequenced in a study of blood T cell repertoires in COVID-19. The assay was immunoSEQ multiplex PCR, and TCRdb's table has in-frame clones only and misses some. The table records around 60,000 clones, about two thirds of them present only once. Sequenced input: peripheral blood. These receptors were taken from a woman between 70 and 85 years old with COVID-19, enrolled during active disease.

V and J are TRBV4-1 and TRBJ2-3; D is unclear. Trimming took off 1 base at V and 11 bases at J, with 10 bases between the two ends. This CDR3 contains 12 residues. Per the germline V gene, CDR1 is MGHRA and CDR2 is YSYEKL. CDR3 nucleotide sequence: TGCGCCAGCAGCCAAGTGGGCGTCAGGCAGTATTTT. It encodes CASSQVGVRQYF.

This sequence joins TRBV11-3 and TRBJ2-2, with 7 bases lining up with TRBD1. This CDR3 comprises 14 residues. V was clipped by 6 bases and J by 7 bases; unmatched bases: 8. The germline gives CDR1 SGHNT, CDR2 YENEEA. DNA of the CDR3: TGTGCCAGCAGTTTGGACAGGCAGATCGGGGAGCTGTTTTTT. Translated: CASSLDRQIGELFF. The complete variable domain, with remaining parts taken from reference TRBV11-3 and TRBJ2-2, reads EAGVVQSPRYKIIEKKQPVAFWCNPISGHNTLYWYLQNLGQGPELLIRYENEEAVDDSQLPKDRFSAERLKGVDSTLKIQPAELGDSAVYLCASSLDRQIGELFFGEGSRLTVL.

This chain uses TRBV21-1 with TRBJ1-2. TRBV21-1 is a pseudogene segment. This CDR3 is built from 19 residues. CDR3 sequence reads: CASSKASAEIGGVNYGYTF. Here the CDR3 DNA reads TGTGCCAGCAGCAAAGCATCGGCCGAGATAGGAGGGGTTAACTATGGCTACACCTTC.

The chain links TRBV11-3 to TRBJ2-1; the D gene is possibly TRBD2 (6 bases). The CDR3 is 14 amino acids. Trimming took 3 bases from V and 8 from J, leaving 14 bases between them. Looked up from germline, CDR1 is SGHNT and CDR2 is YENEEA. CDR3 sequence: CASSFRTSIDEQFF. The DNA of the CDR3 is TGTGCCAGCAGCTTTCGCACTAGCATCGATGAGCAGTTCTTC.

The V call is TRBV19, the J call TRBJ1-5; weak D call: TRBD1 (5 bases). Per the germline V gene, CDR1 is LNHDA and CDR2 is SQIVND (reference sequence). This CDR3 has 14 residues. Trimming removed 0 bases at V and 7 bases at J, with 10 bases between. The CDR3 coding sequence is TGTGCCAGTAGTATAGAGGGGGGAAACCAGCCCCAGCATTTT. Amino acids: CASSIEGGNQPQHF.

This chain connects TRBV5-8 to TRBJ1-2, with D unresolved. The V end lost 0 bases, the J end lost 4 bases, and 13 bases lay between the germline ends. Germline V gene lookup returns CDR1 SGHTS and CDR2 YDEGEE. This CDR3 is built from 15 residues. This CDR3 reads CASSLEGVGTYGYTF. CDR3 DNA sequence: TGTGCCAGCAGCTTGGAGGGAGTCGGCACCTATGGCTACACCTTC.

The J gene is TRBJ1-4, the V gene TRBV4-1, with TRBD1 matching 11 bases. The trim removed 3 bases at V and 6 bases at J, leaving 3 bases unmatched. CDR1 and CDR2 from the germline V gene are MGHRA and YSYEKL. CDR3 size: 15 residues. CDR3 nucleotides: TGCGCCAGCAGCCATCCGGGACAGGGGGATGAAAAACTGTTTTTT. Protein sequence: CASSHPGQGDEKLFF.

V and J are TRBV5-6 and TRBJ2-1, with D maybe TRBD2 (6 bases). Germline CDR1 and CDR2: SGHDT and YYEEEE. The CDR3 has 18 amino acids. V gave up 2 bases and J gave up 3 bases, with 21 bases separating them. CDR3 nucleotide sequence: TGTGCCAGCAGCTTCCTTCTAGCGCCCAATGGAGACTACAATGAGCAGTTCTTC. Translation gives CASSFLLAPNGDYNEQFF.

The chain joins TRBV5-6 to TRBJ1-1, with a weak D call TRBD1 (6 bases). The length of the CDR3 is 16 residues. Between the trimmed V and J ends, which lost 5 bases and 0 bases, there was a span of 17 bases. The V gene's germline CDR1 is SGHDT and CDR2 YYEEEE. CDR3 nucleotides: TGTGCCAGCAGTCCTACTTGGGGGGGCATGAACACTGAAGCTTTCTTT. Its protein product is CASSPTWGGMNTEAFF.

This chain connects TRBV9 to TRBJ2-3; possibly TRBD2 for D (5 bases). The V and J ends lost 3 bases and 3 bases respectively, with 11 bases between them. Germline assignment: CDR1 SGDLS and CDR2 YYNGEE. The CDR3 runs to 14 residues. The CDR3 DNA follows: TGTGCCAGCAGCGCAGACCCGGGGACAGATACGCAGTATTTT. Encoded protein: CASSADPGTDTQYF. The full variable domain, rest sourced from reference TRBV9 and TRBJ2-3, is DSGVTQTPKHLITATGQRVTLRCSPRSGDLSVYWYQQSLDQGLQFLIQYYNGEERAKGNILERFSAQQFPDLHSELNLSSLELGDSALYFCASSADPGTDTQYFGPGTRLTVL.

This chain links TRBV15 with TRBJ1-1; 9 nucleotides agree with TRBD1. V shed 2 bases, J shed 1 base, and the junction held 2 bases outside the gene matches. The CDR3 is 15 amino acids. CDR1 is LNHNV and CDR2 is YYDKDF in the germline V gene (reference sequence). The CDR3 sequence is CATSRLDRGNTEAFF. The DNA for the CDR3 is TGTGCCACCAGCAGACTGGACAGGGGGAACACTGAAGCTTTCTTT.

The chain couples TRBV11-3 to TRBJ1-1; weak D call: TRBD1 (5 bases). The V gene lost 4 bases and the J gene lost 1 base, with 7 bases spanning the gap. CDR1 SGHNT and CDR2 YENEEA come from the germline V gene. There are 13 residues in the CDR3. CDR3 sequence reads: CASSSQGNTEAFF. The CDR3 bases are TGTGCCAGCAGCTCTCAGGGGAACACTGAAGCTTTCTTT.

The chain employs TRBV6-5 and TRBJ2-1; 10 bases are a match to TRBD2. This CDR3 has 13 amino acids. The V and J ends lost 6 bases and 7 bases, in that order; junction bases with no gene match: 3. Germline V gene sequence: CDR1 MNHEY, CDR2 SVGAGI. The DNA for the CDR3 is TGTGCCAGCAGGGCTAGCGGGGGTAATGAGCAGTTCTTC. Residues: CASRASGGNEQFF.

The chain links TRBV7-2 to TRBJ1-2, with 8 bases identical to TRBD1. Per germline, CDR1 SGHTA and CDR2 FQGNSA. CDR3 size: 15 residues. V was clipped by 1 base and J by 7 bases; unmatched bases: 8. The CDR3 nucleotides are TGTGCCAGCAGCTTAGTTTTAACGACAGGGGCTGGCTACACCTTC. Translating it yields CASSLVLTTGAGYTF. Supplemented by reference TRBV7-2 and TRBJ1-2, the full variable domain reads GAGVSQSPSNKVTEKGKDVELRCDPISGHTALYWYRQSLGQGLEFLIYFQGNSAPDKSGLPSDRFSAERTGGSVSTLTIQRTQQEDSAVYLCASSLVLTTGAGYTFGSGTRLTVV.

The rearrangement joins TRBV5-1 to TRBJ2-2; 7 bases line up with TRBD1. V shed 0 bases and J 6 bases; nucleotides not matched to a gene: 8. This CDR3 spans 16 amino acids. The V gene's germline CDR1 is SGHRS and CDR2 YFSETQ. The CDR3 bases are TGCGCCAGCAGCTTGGCCCCGGACAGGTCCGCCGGGGAGCTGTTTTTT. It specifies CASSLAPDRSAGELFF.

The chain employs TRBV28 and TRBJ1-5; 7 positions agree with TRBD1. Unmatched junction bases numbered 8, after V lost 6 bases and J lost 0 bases. In germline, CDR1 is MDHEN, CDR2 SYDVKM. This CDR3 has 16 residues. The CDR3 loop reads CASRSFGQVSNQPQHF. CDR3 in DNA: TGTGCCAGCAGGTCGTTCGGACAGGTTAGCAATCAGCCCCAGCATTTT.

The chain uses TRBV6-2 or TRBV6-3 and TRBJ1-1, with no clear D. The CDR3 spans 13 residues. Trimming pared 4 bases from V and 0 bases from J, leaving 6 bases between. Germline V lookup: CDR1 MNHEY, CDR2 SVGEGT. The CDR3, as DNA: TGTGCCAGCAGTTCGTCTATGAACACTGAAGCTTTCTTT. Its translation: CASSSSMNTEAFF.

This chain connects TRBV21-1 to TRBJ2-7; the table gives TRBD2 as D, unverified against the DNA. TRBV21-1 is a known pseudogene. The CDR3 runs 16 residues. The CDR3 nucleotides read TGTGCCAGCAGCAAAGCCGGGAGGAGGTTTCTCTACGAGCAGTACGTC. Protein: CASSKAGRRFLYEQYV.

The CDR3 sequence: CASSRVQGVMSGYTF. CDR3 bases: TGTGCCAGCAGCCGTGTGCAGGGGGTGATGAGTGGCTACACCTTC. The chain carries TRBV5-4 and TRBJ1-2; 7 bases fit TRBD1. Per the germline V gene, CDR1 is SGHNT and CDR2 is YYREEE (reference sequence). Trimming took 4 bases from V and 7 from J; bases not matched to a gene: 13. This CDR3 has 15 amino acids.

V usage is TRBV6-5 and J usage is TRBJ1-2, with 8 positions matching TRBD1. The CDR3 runs 15 residues. CDR1 and CDR2 (germline): MNHEY, SVGAGI. Germline trimming cut 6 bases from V and 5 bases from J; bases unmatched to any gene: 11. DNA of the CDR3: TGTGCCAGCAGGCTCGGACAGGGATTACAATATGGCTACACCTTC. It translates to CASRLGQGLQYGYTF.